The 21 T cell receptor beta chains listed next were all sequenced from one sample in a study of CD8+ T cells in alopecia areata. Extracted RNA was reverse transcribed, and the resulting cDNA served as sequencing template. Libraries were prepared by immunoSEQ multiplex PCR; TCRdb keeps only in-frame clonotypes and omits some of them. The record shows 250,000 or so clones for this sample, with no singletons present. Cutaneous lymph node cells were pooled, and they were sorted using CD4, CD8alpha, NKG2D, NKG2ACE and other markers. Input material: CD4+ T cells sorted from a lymph node. The receptor set was obtained from a C3H/HeJ mouse with alopecia areata. This line is of MHC haplotype H2-k.

With regard to this clone: Genes and germline are mouse. The read gets to within 4 residues of the CDR3 end, and the germline J gene fills in the rest. Additional DNA sequences in this sample encode the identical CDR3. The chain has TRBV13-1 and TRBJ2-7, with D possibly TRBD2 on 6 matching bases. The CDR3 spans 12 residues. The germline gives CDR1 NSHNY, CDR2 SYGAGN. The CDR3 bases that were read are TGTGCCAGCAGCCCGACTGGATAT. Encoded protein: CASSPTGY. The complete CDR3 sequence is CASSPTGYEQYF.

As concerns this clone: All gene names here are mouse names. The CDR3 is cut off 4 residues early in the read; its end comes from the germline J gene. This specimen includes other DNA sequences encoding the same CDR3. This chain connects TRBV13-1 to TRBJ2-5, with 8 nucleotides matching TRBD1. This CDR3 contains 13 residues. CDR1 is NSHNY, CDR2 SYGAGN, per germline. CDR3 DNA, as far as it was read: TGTGCCAGCAGAGACAGGGGTCGAGAC. Translation: CASRDRGRD. The entire CDR3 reads CASRDRGRDTQYF.

This clone was counted a few times. Gene names follow the mouse nomenclature. The sequence runs out 4 residues before the end of the CDR3; the remainder is reconstructed from the germline J gene. The chain couples TRBV31 to TRBJ2-5; 8 nucleotides match TRBD2. Germline CDR1 reads GKSSPN; CDR2 reads SITVG. Trimming cost V 0 bases and J 0 bases; bases outside gene matches: 5. The CDR3 is made up of 16 amino acids. The CDR3 sequence is CAWSLQTGDNQDTQYF. CDR3 bases read: TGTGCCTGGAGTCTACAGACTGGGGATAACCAAGAC.

This clone appeared a few times. Gene labels here are mouse ones. The read ends 4 residues shy of where the CDR3 ends; the end is completed using the germline J gene. The identical CDR3 is also encoded by other nucleotide sequences in the sample. This chain connects TRBV5 to TRBJ2-1; 13 nucleotides agree with TRBD2. Germline-derived CDR1 and CDR2 are LGHNA and YNLKQL (reference sequence). The CDR3 has 15 amino acids. CDR3 sequence reads: CASSQDWGGVAEQFF. Partial CDR3 DNA: TGTGCCAGCAGCCAGGACTGGGGGGGCGTCGCT.

With regard to this clone: Gene names and germline refer to mouse. The missing CDR3 end, 4 residues past where the read stops, is filled in from the germline J gene. The genes are TRBV13-1 and TRBJ2-4; TRBD1 might be the D (6 bases). CDR1 is NSHNY and CDR2 is SYGAGN in the germline V gene. This CDR3 contains 14 residues. The CDR3 is CASSGPGQINTLYF. The covered CDR3 bases are TGTGCCAGCAGTGGTCCGGGACAAATAAAC.

This clone has only a few counts. Genes here carry mouse names. The read comes to an end 4 residues before the CDR3 does, leaving the germline J gene to fill in the end. Distinct nucleotide sequences in the sample also encode this CDR3. The chain uses TRBV13-3 and TRBJ2-1; the D gene is possibly TRBD1 (7 bases). Germline assignment: CDR1 NNHDY and CDR2 SYVADS. The V gene lost 0 bases and the J gene lost 3 bases, with 10 bases spanning the gap. The CDR3 sequence is 15 residues long. CDR3 DNA (partial): TGTGCCAGCAGTGATGCAAGGGGGCCCTATGCT. As protein: CASSDARGPYA. The entire CDR3 protein is CASSDARGPYAEQFF.

Worth noting for this clone: Germline and genes here are mouse. The CDR3 is cut off 4 residues early in the read; its end comes from the germline J gene. This specimen includes other DNA sequences encoding the same CDR3. The rearrangement joins TRBV19 to TRBJ2-2, with 10 bases fitting TRBD1. CDR1 is FNHDT, CDR2 SITEND, per germline (reference sequence). The CDR3 is 15 amino acids. V lost 6 bases and J lost 2; bases outside the gene matches: 4. Partial CDR3 DNA: TGTGCCAGCACCCGACAGGGGGCGAACACCGGG. Translating gives CASTRQGANTG. The whole CDR3 sequence reads CASTRQGANTGQLYF.

This clone was picked up a small number of times. Gene and germline names: mouse. The DNA ends 4 residues before the CDR3 does, and the rest of the CDR3 is filled in from the germline J gene. The chain carries TRBV19 and TRBJ2-1; 13 bases line up with TRBD2. The CDR3 runs 17 residues. Trimming at V came to 6 bases and at J to 1 base, leaving 7 bases not matched to a gene. Germline V CDR1 and CDR2: FNHDT, SITEND (reference sequence). CDR3 DNA, as far as it was read: TGTGCCAGCAACCAGGACTGGGGGGGCGCGAACTATGCT. Translating gives CASNQDWGGANYA. The complete CDR3 reads CASNQDWGGANYAEQFF.

In this sample, this clone turned up a few times. Mouse names are used for the genes. The missing CDR3 end, 4 residues past where the read stops, is filled in from the germline J gene. This chain connects TRBV29 to TRBJ2-3, with D perhaps matching TRBD1 (5 bases). Germline values: CDR1 MSHET, CDR2 SYDVDS. CDR3 size: 12 residues. V shed 6 bases and J shed 2 bases, with 6 bases lying between them. CDR3 protein: CASRDNAETLYF. The DNA read from the CDR3 is TGTGCTAGCAGGGACAATGCAGAA. The full variable domain, in which reference TRBV29 and TRBJ2-3 provide the parts outside the CDR3, is DMKVTQMPRYLIKRMGENVLLECGQDMSHETMYWYRQDPGLGLQLIYISYDVDSNSEGDIPKGYRVSRKKREHFSLILDSAKTNQTSVYFCASRDNAETLYFGSGTRLTVL.

Concerning this clone itself: Here the gene names and germline are mouse. The sequence runs out 4 residues before the end of the CDR3; the remainder is reconstructed from the germline J gene. In the same sample, other DNA sequences code for this CDR3. The chain links TRBV19 to TRBJ2-7, with D possibly TRBD1 on 5 matching bases. The CDR3 contains 13 residues. Germline values: CDR1 FNHDT, CDR2 SITEND (reference sequence). With 4 bases removed from V and 0 bases from J, the gap between germline ends came to 8 bases. This chain's CDR3 is CASSPDNSYEQYF. CDR3 DNA (partial): TGTGCCAGCAGTCCGGACAACTCCTAT.

This clone showed up just a few times. Gene names and germline refer to mouse. The CDR3 goes on 4 residues after the read ends, and that part is filled in from the germline J gene. V gene TRBV13-1 combines with J gene TRBJ2-5; 8 bases are shared with TRBD2. The CDR3 runs to 17 residues. The germline V gene encodes CDR1 NSHNY and CDR2 SYGAGN. The V and J ends lost 0 bases and 1 base, in that order; junction bases with no gene match: 7. The CDR3 sequence: CASSDAILWGDQDTQYF. CDR3 DNA, as far as it was read: TGTGCCAGCAGTGATGCTATTCTCTGGGGGGACCAAGAC.

In the case of this clone: Genes and germline come from the mouse. Coverage ceases 4 residues before the CDR3 finishes, and the germline J gene fills in the end. The gene calls are TRBV19 and TRBJ2-4; 8 bases line up with TRBD2. V was clipped by 5 bases and J by 3 bases; unmatched bases: 5. This CDR3 contains 14 residues. Germline V gives CDR1 FNHDT, CDR2 SITEND (reference sequence). CDR3 DNA (partial): TGTGCCAGCAGCCTTCTGGGGGGCCAAAAC. It is translated as CASSLLGGQN. The complete CDR3 protein is CASSLLGGQNTLYF.

Notes on this clone: Mouse germline and gene names are used. The read terminates 4 residues ahead of where the CDR3 ends, so the germline J gene completes it. This same CDR3 is encoded by further DNA sequences in the sample. V usage is TRBV5 and J usage is TRBJ2-5, with 7 bases aligning to TRBD2. The germline V gene has CDR1 LGHNA and CDR2 YNLKQL (reference sequence). Trimming removed 1 base from V and 2 bases from J; junction bases left unmatched: 0. The CDR3 runs 14 residues. The CDR3 sequence: CASSQGLGQDTQYF. The CDR3 bases that were read are TGTGCCAGCAGCCAAGGACTGGGCCAAGAC.

This clone was observed at least ten times. Here the gene names and germline are mouse. The CDR3 goes on 4 residues after the read ends, and that part is filled in from the germline J gene. The rearrangement uses TRBV13-1 and TRBJ2-5; maybe TRBD1 (5 bases). Germline CDR1 and CDR2: NSHNY and SYGAGN. The CDR3 contains 13 residues. V gave up 6 bases and J gave up 0 bases, with 8 bases separating them. The CDR3: CASTRENQDTQYF. The covered CDR3 bases are TGTGCCAGCACCAGGGAAAACCAAGAC.

This clone was seen only a few times. Gene and germline names: mouse. The read comes to an end 4 residues before the CDR3 does, leaving the germline J gene to fill in the end. This chain connects TRBV1 to TRBJ2-7, with D perhaps matching TRBD2 (6 bases). The CDR3 runs to 14 residues. Between the trimmed V and J ends, which lost 0 bases and 3 bases, there was a span of 9 bases. Germline CDR1 NSQYPW, CDR2 LRSPGD (reference sequence). This CDR3 reads CTCSAEAGVYEQYF. CDR3 DNA, as far as it was read: TGCACCTGCAGTGCAGAGGCTGGGGTCTAT.

To note about this clone: The gene symbols are mouse symbols. The read finishes 4 residues shy of the CDR3 end, and the germline J gene is used to complete it. Other DNA sequences in the sample encode the same CDR3. The genes are TRBV19 and TRBJ2-2; 12 bases map to TRBD2. V lost 4 bases to trimming and J lost 2 bases; unmatched junction nucleotides: 3. The CDR3 totals 16 residues. Germline lookup yields CDR1 FNHDT and CDR2 SITEND (reference sequence). The covered CDR3 bases are TGTGCCAGCAGTCCCGGACTGGGGGGGAACACCGGG. Translating gives CASSPGLGGNTG. The entire CDR3 sequence reads CASSPGLGGNTGQLYF.

This clone was counted only a few times. Genes and germline are mouse. The DNA ends 4 residues before the CDR3 does, and the rest of the CDR3 is filled in from the germline J gene. The same CDR3 arises from other DNA sequences in this sample as well. The chain joins TRBV13-1 to TRBJ1-2, with 7 nucleotides matching TRBD1. There are 14 residues in the CDR3. The V gene's germline CDR1 is NSHNY and CDR2 SYGAGN. The junction had 2 bases not matched to a gene; V was cut back by 3 bases and J by 0 bases. This CDR3 reads CASSGQGPNSDYTF. The part of the CDR3 DNA that was read is TGTGCCAGCAGTGGACAGGGTCCAAACTCC.

There are many counts of this clone. Gene names are mouse gene names. The read terminates 4 residues ahead of where the CDR3 ends, so the germline J gene completes it. J is TRBJ2-5 and V is TRBV17, with 8 bases matching TRBD2. V dropped 5 bases and J dropped 1; count of bases not matched to a gene: 2. The germline V gene has CDR1 MNHDT and CDR2 YYDKIL. The CDR3 extends over 14 amino acids. The CDR3 DNA, read in part, is TGTGCTAGCAGTGAACTGGGGGACCAAGAC. Its translation is CASSELGDQD. The whole CDR3 protein is CASSELGDQDTQYF.

With regard to this clone: Any gene name here is a mouse gene name. The read ends 4 residues early relative to the CDR3; the germline J gene fills the gap. The sample holds other DNA sequences that translate to the same CDR3. The chain has TRBV13-1 and TRBJ2-3; 12 nucleotides agree with TRBD2. This CDR3 has 16 residues. Germline CDR1 and CDR2: NSHNY and SYGAGN. V shed 2 bases, J shed 0 bases, and the junction held 1 base outside the gene matches. The CDR3 DNA, read in part, is TGTGCCAGCAGTGAAGGGACTGGGGGGAGTGCAGAA. As protein: CASSEGTGGSAE. The complete CDR3 sequence is CASSEGTGGSAETLYF.

This clone was seen more than once but under ten times. The genes and germline here are from mouse. The read finishes 4 residues shy of the CDR3 end, and the germline J gene is used to complete it. Different DNA sequences within this sample yield the same CDR3. The chain has TRBV31 and TRBJ2-5; D ambiguous. Trimming shortened V by 0 bases and J by 0 bases, and 1 base separated the two germline ends. Germline V gene sequence: CDR1 GKSSPN, CDR2 SITVG. The CDR3 consists of 12 residues. CDR3 DNA (partial): TGTGCCTGGAGTCTTAACCAAGAC. It translates to CAWSLNQD. The full CDR3 reads CAWSLNQDTQYF.

Turning to this clone: Gene and germline names: mouse. The sequenced fragment ends 4 residues before the CDR3 boundary, so the rest is inferred from the germline J gene. J is TRBJ2-1 and V is TRBV1, with a weak D call TRBD2 (7 bases). The CDR3 is 15 residues long. CDR1 NSQYPW and CDR2 LRSPGD come from the germline V gene (reference sequence). The CDR3 here is CTCSAERGALSEQFF. The CDR3 DNA, read in part, is TGCACCTGCAGTGCAGAGAGGGGGGCGCTGTCT.